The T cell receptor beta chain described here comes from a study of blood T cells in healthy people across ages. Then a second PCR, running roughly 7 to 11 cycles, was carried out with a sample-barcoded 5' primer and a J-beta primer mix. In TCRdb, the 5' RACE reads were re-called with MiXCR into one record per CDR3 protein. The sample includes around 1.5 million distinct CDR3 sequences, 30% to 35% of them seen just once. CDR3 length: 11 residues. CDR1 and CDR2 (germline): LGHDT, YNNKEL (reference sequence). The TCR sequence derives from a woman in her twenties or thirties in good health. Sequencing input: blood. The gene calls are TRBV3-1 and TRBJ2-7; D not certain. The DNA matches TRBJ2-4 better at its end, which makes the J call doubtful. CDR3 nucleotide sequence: TGTGCCAGCAGCCAAAATTTCATTCAGTACTTC. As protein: CASSQNFIQYF.